The rows below give T cell receptor beta chains drawn from one sample of a study of quantifying T cell responses using KT2 cells. TCRdb independently ran MiXCR on the UMI-ligation and nested PCR reads; one entry per CDR3 protein. Of over 35,000 distinct CDR3 sequences in the sample, approximately 15% were seen once. Sequencing input: PBMCs spiked with cells of the T cell clone KT2. Receptors originate from a human donor. Each CDR3 is given with its conserved first and last residue. A D gene is named only where the DNA matches it firmly. Clone size is stated in some rows and not others, as once, few, many or a class when expanded.

CDR3aa	CDR3nt	abundance	d_gene	v_gene	j_gene
CSVGQQLGETQYF	TGCAGCGTGGGGCAGCAACTCGGAGAGACCCAGTACTTC	many	NA	TRBV29-1	TRBJ2-5
CASSLLLHSPLHF	TGTGCCAGCAGTCTCCTTCTGCATTCACCCCTCCACTTT	many	NA	TRBV2	TRBJ1-6
CASSPWSGRDTGELFF	TGTGCCAGCAGCCCCTGGAGCGGGAGGGACACCGGGGAGCTGTTTTTT	many	TRBD2	TRBV7-3	TRBJ2-2
CSARAPGGTDTEAFF	TGCAGTGCTAGAGCCCCCGGGGGGACGGACACTGAAGCTTTCTTT	NA	NA	TRBV20-1	TRBJ1-1
CASSRLGQGANTIYF	TGTGCCAGCAGTCGACTGGGACAGGGGGCAAACACCATATATTTT	few	TRBD1	TRBV6-5	TRBJ1-3
CASSQDLGQGNGYGYTF	TGTGCCAGCAGCCAAGATCTGGGACAGGGAAATGGCTATGGCTACACCTTC	NA	TRBD1	TRBV3-1	TRBJ1-2
CASSPDSNSGNTIYF	TGTGCCAGCAGCCCAGACAGTAACTCTGGAAACACCATATATTTT	few	NA	TRBV7-6	TRBJ1-3
CASSPQSGGAETQYF	TGTGCCAGCAGTCCCCAGAGCGGGGGGGCCGAGACCCAGTACTTC	NA	TRBD2	TRBV12-3/TRBV12-4	TRBJ2-5
CASRGGQGYTEAFF	TGTGCCAGCAGAGGAGGACAGGGATACACTGAAGCTTTCTTT	NA	TRBD1	TRBV6-1	TRBJ1-1
CASSRLAGVTGELFF	TGTGCCAGCAGTAGACTAGCGGGAGTCACCGGGGAGCTGTTTTTT	NA	TRBD2	TRBV12-3/TRBV12-4	TRBJ2-2
CASSATGSTEAFF	TGTGCCAGCAGTGCCACAGGTAGCACTGAAGCTTTCTTT	few	NA	TRBV12-3/TRBV12-4	TRBJ1-1
CASSWIAGGADTQYF	TGTGCCAGCAGTTGGATAGCGGGGGGGGCAGATACGCAGTATTTT	NA	TRBD2	TRBV27	TRBJ2-3
CASSAGSNQPQHF	TGTGCCAGCAGTGCGGGAAGCAATCAGCCCCAGCATTTT	NA	NA	TRBV2	TRBJ1-5
CASSSGGSGSGNTIYF	TGTGCCAGCAGCTCAGGGGGCTCGGGCTCTGGAAACACCATATATTTT	few	TRBD1	TRBV7-9	TRBJ1-3
CATNRLAAYNEQFF	TGTGCCACCAACAGACTAGCGGCCTACAATGAGCAGTTCTTC	few	TRBD2	TRBV2	TRBJ2-1
CASSSATLQGAQNTEAFF	TGTGCCAGCTCGTCGGCTACCCTACAGGGGGCCCAGAACACTGAAGCTTTCTTT	NA	TRBD1	TRBV18	TRBJ1-1
CASRPGTSGNYEQYF	TGTGCCAGCAGACCCGGGACTAGCGGGAACTACGAGCAGTACTTC	NA	TRBD2	TRBV6-2/TRBV6-3	TRBJ2-7
CASNDRDWFGELFF	TGTGCCAGCAACGACAGGGATTGGTTCGGGGAGCTGTTTTTT	few	TRBD1	TRBV2	TRBJ2-2
CASNPTGGLAGYYEQYF	TGTGCCAGCAACCCCACAGGGGGACTAGCGGGATACTACGAGCAGTACTTC	medium-sized	TRBD2	TRBV6-5	TRBJ2-7
CASSTLAGASNIQYF	TGTGCCAGCAGCACATTAGCGGGAGCGTCAAACATTCAGTACTTC	NA	TRBD2	TRBV11-3	TRBJ2-4
CASSSLRGRGPLEQYF	TGCGCCAGCAGTTCACTGCGGGGCAGGGGCCCCCTCGAGCAGTACTTC	many	NA	TRBV10-1	TRBJ2-7
CSAREFITDTQYF	TGCAGTGCTAGGGAATTCATCACAGATACGCAGTATTTT	few	NA	TRBV20-1	TRBJ2-3
CSASSGVNQPQHF	TGCAGTGCTAGCTCCGGGGTGAATCAGCCCCAGCATTTT	NA	NA	TRBV20-1	TRBJ1-5
CASKRLAGALNTGELFF	TGTGCCAGCAAGAGACTAGCGGGGGCCCTGAACACCGGGGAGCTGTTTTTT	NA	TRBD2	TRBV6-5	TRBJ2-2
CASGLSGTGNEKLFF	TGTGCTAGTGGCCTTTCCGGGACAGGGAACGAAAAACTGTTTTTT	NA	TRBD1	TRBV12-5	TRBJ1-4
CASSQDLGVSQETQYF	TGTGCCAGCAGCCAAGATCTTGGGGTTTCGCAAGAGACCCAGTACTTC	few	NA	TRBV3-1	TRBJ2-5
CASSGQAGGVYEQYF	TGTGCCAGCAGCGGGCAGGCAGGGGGTGTCTACGAGCAGTACTTC	many	TRBD1	TRBV7-9	TRBJ2-7
CAWSVPTIQETQYF	TGTGCCTGGAGTGTCCCCACCATCCAAGAGACCCAGTACTTC	many	NA	TRBV30	TRBJ2-5
CASSEGEAETGELFF	TGCGCCAGCAGTGAAGGGGAAGCAGAGACCGGGGAGCTGTTTTTT	many	NA	TRBV10-1	TRBJ2-2
CASSFPGTGGSYEQYF	TGTGCCAGCAGCTTCCCCGGGACAGGGGGTTCCTACGAGCAGTACTTC	NA	TRBD1	TRBV7-9	TRBJ2-7
CASSITAGQPQHF	TGTGCCAGCAGTATCACAGCGGGTCAGCCCCAGCATTTT	NA	NA	TRBV27	TRBJ1-5
CSAHRPLNTEAFF	TGCAGTGCCCATAGACCCCTGAACACTGAAGCTTTCTTT	NA	NA	TRBV20-1	TRBJ1-1
CASSELAKNIQYF	TGTGCCAGCAGTGAACTAGCCAAAAACATTCAGTACTTC	many	NA	TRBV2	TRBJ2-4
CASSYSGGGQPQHF	TGTGCCAGCAGTTACTCTGGCGGGGGACAGCCCCAGCATTTT	NA	NA	TRBV6-2/TRBV6-3	TRBJ1-5
CASYRTTGLGAFF	TGTGCCAGCTACCGTACAACAGGTCTGGGAGCTTTCTTT	few	NA	TRBV12-3/TRBV12-4	TRBJ1-1
CASSQEWGWESIHHGELFF	TGTGCCAGCAGCCAAGAATGGGGCTGGGAGTCCATACACCACGGGGAGCTGTTTTTT	NA	NA	TRBV3-1	TRBJ2-2
CASSLRPSSYDETQYF	TGTGCCAGCAGCTTACGCCCTTCTTCCTACGATGAGACCCAGTACTTC	NA	NA	TRBV7-8	TRBJ2-5
CSARDGNYGYTF	TGCAGTGCTAGGGACGGAAACTATGGCTACACCTTC	few	NA	TRBV20-1	TRBJ1-2
CASSEAGTSVAKNIQYF	TGTGCCAGCAGTGAGGCCGGGACTAGCGTCGCCAAAAACATTCAGTACTTC	many	TRBD2	TRBV6-1	TRBJ2-4
CASSFIAEAFF	TGTGCCAGCAGCTTTATCGCTGAAGCTTTCTTT	few	NA	TRBV7-9	TRBJ1-1
CASSQDLQPGANVLTF	TGTGCCAGCAGCCAAGATCTGCAGCCTGGGGCCAACGTCCTGACTTTC	few	NA	TRBV3-1	TRBJ2-6
CATSRDIPVKYEQYF	TGTGCCACCAGCAGAGATATTCCAGTGAAGTACGAGCAGTACTTC	NA	NA	TRBV15	TRBJ2-7
CASSQLAGVDNEQFF	TGTGCCAGCAGCCAACTAGCGGGGGTTGACAATGAGCAGTTCTTC	NA	TRBD2	TRBV3-1	TRBJ2-1
CSARPTSGGRSQETQYF	TGCAGTGCTAGACCTACTAGCGGGGGGCGAAGCCAAGAGACCCAGTACTTC	NA	TRBD2	TRBV20-1	TRBJ2-5
CASSPTFRDRGINEQYF	TGTGCCAGCAGCCCCACCTTTAGGGACAGGGGAATCAACGAGCAGTACTTC	few	TRBD1	TRBV7-9	TRBJ2-7
CASSAGQGYEQYF	TGTGCCAGCAGCGCCGGACAGGGTTACGAGCAGTACTTC	many	TRBD1	TRBV5-6	TRBJ2-7
CAIKGTSAGNTIYF	TGTGCCATCAAAGGTACAAGTGCGGGAAACACCATATATTTT	NA	NA	TRBV10-3	TRBJ1-3
CASTLTSSYNEQFF	TGTGCCAGCACCCTGACAAGCTCCTACAATGAGCAGTTCTTC	few	NA	TRBV2	TRBJ2-1
CAWRASRETQYF	TGTGCCTGGAGGGCCTCCAGAGAGACCCAGTACTTC	few	NA	TRBV30	TRBJ2-5
CASPNRGEDLPEQYF	TGTGCCAGCCCAAACAGGGGAGAAGACCTACCCGAGCAGTACTTC	few	TRBD1	TRBV27	TRBJ2-7